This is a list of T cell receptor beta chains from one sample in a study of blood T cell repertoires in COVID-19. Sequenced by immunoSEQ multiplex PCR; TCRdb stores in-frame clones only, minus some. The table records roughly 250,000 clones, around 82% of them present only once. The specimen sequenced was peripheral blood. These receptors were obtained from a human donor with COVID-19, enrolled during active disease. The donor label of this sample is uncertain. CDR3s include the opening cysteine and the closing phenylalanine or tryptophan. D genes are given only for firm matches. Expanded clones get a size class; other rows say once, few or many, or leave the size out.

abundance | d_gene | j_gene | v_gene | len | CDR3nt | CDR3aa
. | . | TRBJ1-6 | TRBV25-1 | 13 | TGTGCGACGGGGGGCCCCGATAATTCACCCCTCCACTTT | CATGGPDNSPLHF
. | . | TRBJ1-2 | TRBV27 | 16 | TGTGCCAGCAGCTTTTCCGCGGCGGCGGCCCTTTCAGGCTACACCTTC | CASSFSAAAALSGYTF
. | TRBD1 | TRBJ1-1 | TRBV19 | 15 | TGTGCCAGTAGTATTTTGGGGACAGTAAACACTGAAGCTTTCTTT | CASSILGTVNTEAFF
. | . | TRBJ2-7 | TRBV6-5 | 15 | TGTGCCAGCAGTTACTCCCCAAGGGGAGGCTACGAGCAGTACTTC | CASSYSPRGGYEQYF
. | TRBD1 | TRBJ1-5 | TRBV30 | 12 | TGTGCCTTAGGACAGGGCAATCAGCCCCAGCATTTT | CALGQGNQPQHF
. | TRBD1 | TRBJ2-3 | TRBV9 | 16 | TGTGCCAGCAGCGTAGAGGGGACAGAGAGGGCAGATACGCAGTATTTT | CASSVEGTERADTQYF
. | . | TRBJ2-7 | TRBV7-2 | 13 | TGTGCCAGCAGCCCGACTAGCTCCTACGAGCAGTACTTC | CASSPTSSYEQYF
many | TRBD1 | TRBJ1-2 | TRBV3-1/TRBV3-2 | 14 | TGTGCCAGCCGAGCCAGCGGACAGGCTCATGGCTACACCTTC | CASRASGQAHGYTF
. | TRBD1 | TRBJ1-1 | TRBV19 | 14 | TGTGCCAGTAGTGACCAGGGGGCGGACACTGAAGCTTTCTTT | CASSDQGADTEAFF
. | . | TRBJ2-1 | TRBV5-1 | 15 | TGCGCCAGCAGCTTGGGGCAGGGCCCGTACAATGAGCAGTTCTTC | CASSLGQGPYNEQFF
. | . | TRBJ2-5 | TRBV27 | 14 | TGTGCCAGCAGTTTACTGGCCGCCCAAGAGACCCAGTACTTC | CASSLLAAQETQYF
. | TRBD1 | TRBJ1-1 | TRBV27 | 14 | TGTGCCAGCAGTTTTTTGGACAGGGTGACTGAAGCTTTCTTT | CASSFLDRVTEAFF
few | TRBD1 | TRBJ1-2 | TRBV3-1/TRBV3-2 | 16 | TGTGCCAGCAGCCAAGATGGGACAGGATGGGTCTATGGCTACACCTTC | CASSQDGTGWVYGYTF
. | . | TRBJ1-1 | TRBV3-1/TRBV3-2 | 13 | TGTGCCAGCAGCCAAGAACCGGGGGTTAGCGCTTTCTTT | CASSQEPGVSAFF
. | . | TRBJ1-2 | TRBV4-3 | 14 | TGCGCCAGCAGCCAAGACAGGGCGGACTATGGCTACACCTTC | CASSQDRADYGYTF
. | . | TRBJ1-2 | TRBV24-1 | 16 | TGTGCCACCAGTGCGCCCGACAGGTCGTCCCTCTATGGCTACACCTTC | CATSAPDRSSLYGYTF
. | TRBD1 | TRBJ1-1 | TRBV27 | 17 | TGTGCCAGCAGTTTAAAAAGACAGGGGGTCAGGAACACTGAAGCTTTCTTT | CASSLKRQGVRNTEAFF
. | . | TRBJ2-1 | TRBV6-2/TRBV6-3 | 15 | TGTGCCAGCAGCCCCACAGTCCAACCCAACAATGAGCAGTTCTTC | CASSPTVQPNNEQFF
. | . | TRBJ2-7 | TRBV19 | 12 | TGTGCCAGTAGTATGGGCCCCCGGCCGCAGTACTTC | CASSMGPRPQYF
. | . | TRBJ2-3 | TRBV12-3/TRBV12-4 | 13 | TGTGCCACCAGGAGGGCCGGCACAGATACGCAGTATTTT | CATRRAGTDTQYF
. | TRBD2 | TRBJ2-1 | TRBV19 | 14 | TGTGCCAGTGGAACCGGGACTAGCGAGAGTGAGCAGTTCTTC | CASGTGTSESEQFF
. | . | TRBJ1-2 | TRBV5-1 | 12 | TGCGCCAGCAGCCCTGGCAACTATGGCTACACCTTC | CASSPGNYGYTF
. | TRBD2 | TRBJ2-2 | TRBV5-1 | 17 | TGCGCCAGCAGCCGGGAGGTGCAGGGAGGTAGCACCGGGGAGCTGTTTTTT | CASSREVQGGSTGELFF
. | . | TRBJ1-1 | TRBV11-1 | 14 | TGTGCCAGCAGCTTAGGGGGAGGGGACACTGAAGCTTTCTTT | CASSLGGGDTEAFF
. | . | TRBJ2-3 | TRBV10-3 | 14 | TGTGCCATCAACCCCGGGTCCAGCACAGATACGCAGTATTTT | CAINPGSSTDTQYF
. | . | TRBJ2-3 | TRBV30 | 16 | TGTGCCTGGAGTGTAGAGGGCGGCCCTGCCCCGGATACGCAGTATTTT | CAWSVEGGPAPDTQYF
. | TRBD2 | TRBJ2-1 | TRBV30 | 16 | TGTGCCTGGAGTGGCAGCGGGAGGGGCTCCTACAATGAGCAGTTCTTC | CAWSGSGRGSYNEQFF
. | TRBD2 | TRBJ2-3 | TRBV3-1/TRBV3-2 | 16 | TGTGCCAGCAGCCGAAGACTAGCGGGAGATTTAGATACGCAGTATTTT | CASSRRLAGDLDTQYF
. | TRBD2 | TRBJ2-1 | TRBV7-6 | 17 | TGTGCCAGCAGCTTCGGGACTAGCGGTTCCTCCTACAATGAGCAGTTCTTC | CASSFGTSGSSYNEQFF
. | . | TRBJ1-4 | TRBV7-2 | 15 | TGTGCCAGCAGCTTAGCGGGTGGCGGTAATGAAAAACTGTTTTTT | CASSLAGGGNEKLFF
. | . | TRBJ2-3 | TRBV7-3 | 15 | TGTGCCAGCAGCTTAAGACGACAGAGCACAGATACGCAGTATTTT | CASSLRRQSTDTQYF
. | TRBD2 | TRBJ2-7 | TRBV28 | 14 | TGTGCCAGCAGCCCACCGGGACTAGCGGGCGAGCAGTACTTC | CASSPPGLAGEQYF
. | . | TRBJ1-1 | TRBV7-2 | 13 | TGTGCCAGCAGCGCCCACTTGAACACTGAAGCTTTCTTT | CASSAHLNTEAFF
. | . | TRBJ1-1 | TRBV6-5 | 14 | TGTGCCAGCAGTTACTCAGGGGTGCGGACTGAAGCTTTCTTT | CASSYSGVRTEAFF
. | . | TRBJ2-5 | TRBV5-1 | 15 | TGCGCCAGCAGCATCGAAGGGGTGGTTTTGGAGACCCAGTACTTC | CASSIEGVVLETQYF
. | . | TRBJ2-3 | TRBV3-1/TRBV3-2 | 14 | TGTGCCAGCGAGCGGCGGTCAGGCACAGATACGCAGTATTTT | CASERRSGTDTQYF
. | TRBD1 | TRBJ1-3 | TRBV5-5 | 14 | TGTGCCAGCAGCTTACAGGACAGGCGGGACACCATATATTTT | CASSLQDRRDTIYF
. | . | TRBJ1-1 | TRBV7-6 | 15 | TGTGCCAGCAGCCAGGGTCGTCCGAGCGTCACTGAAGCTTTCTTT | CASSQGRPSVTEAFF
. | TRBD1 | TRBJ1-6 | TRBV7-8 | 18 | TGTGCCAGCAGCTTCACCCTCTTCCTCGGGACAGATAATTCACCCCTCCACTTT | CASSFTLFLGTDNSPLHF
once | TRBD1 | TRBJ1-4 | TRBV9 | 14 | TGTGCCAGCGGTCAGACAGGGGAGACTGAAAAACTGTTTTTT | CASGQTGETEKLFF
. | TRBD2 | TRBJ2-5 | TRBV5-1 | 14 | TGCGCCAGCAGCTCGGCGGGGGGCCAAGAGACCCAGTACTTC | CASSSAGGQETQYF
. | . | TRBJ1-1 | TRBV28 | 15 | TGTGCCAGCAGTATCCCAAGGGGTGGGAACACTGAAGCTTTCTTT | CASSIPRGGNTEAFF